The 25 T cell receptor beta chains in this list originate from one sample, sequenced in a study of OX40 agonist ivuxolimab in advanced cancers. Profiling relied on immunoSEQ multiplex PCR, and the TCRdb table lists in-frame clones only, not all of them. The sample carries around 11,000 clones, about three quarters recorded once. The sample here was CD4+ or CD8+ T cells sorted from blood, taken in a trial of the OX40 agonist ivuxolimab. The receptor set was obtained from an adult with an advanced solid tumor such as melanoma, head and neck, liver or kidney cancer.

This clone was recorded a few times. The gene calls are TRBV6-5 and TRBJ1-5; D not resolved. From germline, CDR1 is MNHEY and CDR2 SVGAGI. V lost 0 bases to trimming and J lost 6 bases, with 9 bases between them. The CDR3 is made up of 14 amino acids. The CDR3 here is CASSYSNEGQPQHF. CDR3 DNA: TGTGCCAGCAGTTACTCGAATGAGGGTCAGCCCCAGCATTTT.

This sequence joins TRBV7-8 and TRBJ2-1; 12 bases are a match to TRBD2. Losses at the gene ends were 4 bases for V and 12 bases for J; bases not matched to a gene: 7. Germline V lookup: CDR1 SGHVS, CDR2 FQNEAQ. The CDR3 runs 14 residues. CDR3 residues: CASSSGLAGIWQFF. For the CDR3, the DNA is TGTGCCAGCAGCTCCGGACTAGCGGGAATCTGGCAGTTCTTC.

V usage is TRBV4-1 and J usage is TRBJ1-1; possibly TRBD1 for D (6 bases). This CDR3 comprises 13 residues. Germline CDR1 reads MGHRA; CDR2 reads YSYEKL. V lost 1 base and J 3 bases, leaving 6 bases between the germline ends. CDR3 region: CASSQAGDTEAFF. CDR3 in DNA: TGCGCCAGCAGCCAAGCAGGGGACACTGAAGCTTTCTTT.

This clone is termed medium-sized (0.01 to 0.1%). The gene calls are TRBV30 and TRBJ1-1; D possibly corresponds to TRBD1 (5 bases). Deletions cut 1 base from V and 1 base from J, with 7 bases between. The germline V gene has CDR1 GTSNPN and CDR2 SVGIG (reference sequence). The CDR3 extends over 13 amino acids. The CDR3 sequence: CAWSEGTNTEAFF. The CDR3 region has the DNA TGTGCCTGGAGTGAAGGGACGAACACTGAAGCTTTCTTT.

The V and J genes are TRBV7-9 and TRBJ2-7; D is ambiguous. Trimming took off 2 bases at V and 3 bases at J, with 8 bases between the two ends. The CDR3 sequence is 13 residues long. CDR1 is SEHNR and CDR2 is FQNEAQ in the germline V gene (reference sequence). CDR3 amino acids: CASSLKGFYEQYF. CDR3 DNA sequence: TGTGCCAGCAGCTTAAAAGGGTTCTACGAGCAGTACTTC.

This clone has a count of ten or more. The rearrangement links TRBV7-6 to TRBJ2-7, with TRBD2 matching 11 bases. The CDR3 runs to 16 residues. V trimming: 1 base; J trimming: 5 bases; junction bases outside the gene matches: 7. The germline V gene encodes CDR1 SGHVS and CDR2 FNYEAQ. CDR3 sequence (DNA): TGTGCCAGCAGCTTAGGTAGCGGGAGGGCCCTCGACGAGCAGTACTTC. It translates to CASSLGSGRALDEQYF.

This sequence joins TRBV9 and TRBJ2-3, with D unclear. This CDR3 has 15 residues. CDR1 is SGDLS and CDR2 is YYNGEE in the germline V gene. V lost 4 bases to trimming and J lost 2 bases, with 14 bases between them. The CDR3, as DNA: TGTGCCAGCAGCTCCGAAGGGCTTCCCACAGATACGCAGTATTTT. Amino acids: CASSSEGLPTDTQYF.

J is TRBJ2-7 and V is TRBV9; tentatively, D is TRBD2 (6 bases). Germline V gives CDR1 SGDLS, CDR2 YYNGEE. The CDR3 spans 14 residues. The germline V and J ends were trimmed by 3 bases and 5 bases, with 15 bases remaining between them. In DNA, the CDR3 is TGTGCCAGCAGCGCCTACGGGAGTATCGACGAGCAGTACTTC. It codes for CASSAYGSIDEQYF. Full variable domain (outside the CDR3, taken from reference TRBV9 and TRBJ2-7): DSGVTQTPKHLITATGQRVTLRCSPRSGDLSVYWYQQSLDQGLQFLIQYYNGEERAKGNILERFSAQQFPDLHSELNLSSLELGDSALYFCASSAYGSIDEQYFGPGTRLTVT.

CDR3: CASSPQGFTEAFF. CDR3 in DNA: TGTGCCAGCAGTCCACAGGGTTTCACTGAAGCTTTCTTT. The V call is TRBV14, the J call TRBJ1-1; possible D gene TRBD1, 6 bases. The germline V gene has CDR1 SGHDN and CDR2 FVKESK. The CDR3 sequence is 13 residues long. Trimming stripped 6 bases from V and 4 bases from J, with 12 bases between.

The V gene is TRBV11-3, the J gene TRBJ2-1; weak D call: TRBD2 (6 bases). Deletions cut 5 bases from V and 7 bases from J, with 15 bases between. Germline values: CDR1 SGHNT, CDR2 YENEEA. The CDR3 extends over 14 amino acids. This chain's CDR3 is CASSLLLGGNEQFF. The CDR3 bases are TGTGCCAGCAGCCTCCTCTTAGGAGGGAATGAGCAGTTCTTC.

The CDR3 reads CASSPPRAGGYTF. CDR3 sequence (DNA): TGTGCCAGCAGCCCTCCGAGAGCCGGCGGCTACACCTTC. The rearrangement joins TRBV9 to TRBJ1-2; D call uncertain. Germline values: CDR1 SGDLS, CDR2 YYNGEE. Trimming took off 4 bases at V and 8 bases at J, with 15 bases between the two ends. The CDR3 contains 13 residues.

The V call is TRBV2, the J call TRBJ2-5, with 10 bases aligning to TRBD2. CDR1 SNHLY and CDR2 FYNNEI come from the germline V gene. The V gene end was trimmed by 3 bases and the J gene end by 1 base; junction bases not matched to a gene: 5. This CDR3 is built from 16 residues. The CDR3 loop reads CASSERLAGLQETQYF. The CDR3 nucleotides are TGTGCCAGCAGTGAGCGACTAGCGGGTCTCCAAGAGACCCAGTACTTC.

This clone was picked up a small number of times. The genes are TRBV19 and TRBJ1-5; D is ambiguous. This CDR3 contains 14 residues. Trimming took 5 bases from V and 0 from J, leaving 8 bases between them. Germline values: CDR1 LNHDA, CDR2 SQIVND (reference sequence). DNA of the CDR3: TGTGCCAGTAGTGTTAAGGGTAGCAATCAGCCCCAGCATTTT. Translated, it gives CASSVKGSNQPQHF.

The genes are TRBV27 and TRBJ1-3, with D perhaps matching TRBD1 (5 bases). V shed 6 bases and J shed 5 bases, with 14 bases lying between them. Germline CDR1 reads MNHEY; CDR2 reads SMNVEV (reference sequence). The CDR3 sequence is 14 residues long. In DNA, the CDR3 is TGTGCCAGCAGACCCGACAGCAGCAGAAACACCATATATTTT. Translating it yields CASRPDSSRNTIYF.

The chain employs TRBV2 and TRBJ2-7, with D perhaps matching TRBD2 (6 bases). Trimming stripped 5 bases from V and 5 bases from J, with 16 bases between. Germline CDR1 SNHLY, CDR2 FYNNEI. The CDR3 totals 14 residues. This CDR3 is CASSRREEQNEQYF. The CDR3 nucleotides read TGTGCCAGCAGTAGGAGGGAGGAACAAAACGAGCAGTACTTC.

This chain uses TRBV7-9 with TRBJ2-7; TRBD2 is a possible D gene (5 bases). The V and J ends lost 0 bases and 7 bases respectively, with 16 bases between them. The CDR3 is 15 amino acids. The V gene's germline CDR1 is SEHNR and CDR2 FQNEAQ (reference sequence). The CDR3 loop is CASSLAAGSEGEQYF. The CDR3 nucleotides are TGTGCCAGCAGCTTAGCGGCAGGATCCGAGGGTGAGCAGTACTTC.

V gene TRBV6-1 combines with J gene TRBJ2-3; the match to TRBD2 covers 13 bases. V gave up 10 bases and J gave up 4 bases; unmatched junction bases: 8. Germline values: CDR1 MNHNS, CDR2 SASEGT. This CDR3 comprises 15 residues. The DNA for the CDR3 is TGTGCCAACGGACTAGCGGGAGTAGCCGCAGATACGCAGTATTTT. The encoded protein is CANGLAGVAADTQYF.

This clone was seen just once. CDR3: CASSQVNTGGETQYF. Written as DNA, the CDR3 is TGCGCCAGCAGCCAAGTCAATACCGGTGGGGAGACCCAGTACTTC. The chain combines TRBV4-1 with TRBJ2-5; no firm D call. Trimming shortened V by 1 base and J by 5 bases, and 14 bases separated the two germline ends. This CDR3 is built from 15 residues. CDR1 MGHRA and CDR2 YSYEKL come from the germline V gene.

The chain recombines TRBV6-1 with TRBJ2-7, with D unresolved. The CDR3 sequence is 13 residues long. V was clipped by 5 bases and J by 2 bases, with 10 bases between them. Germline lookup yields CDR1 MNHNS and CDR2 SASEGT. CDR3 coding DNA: TGTGCCAGCAGTTATGAACTTACCTACGAGCAGTACTTC. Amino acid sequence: CASSYELTYEQYF.

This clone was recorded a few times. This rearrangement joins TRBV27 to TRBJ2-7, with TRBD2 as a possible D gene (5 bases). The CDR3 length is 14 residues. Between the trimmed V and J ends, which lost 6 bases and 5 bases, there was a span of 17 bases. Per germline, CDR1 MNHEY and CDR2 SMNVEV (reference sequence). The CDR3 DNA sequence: TGTGCCAGCAGCCCCTACCTCGAGGGCGACGAGCAGTACTTC. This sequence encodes CASSPYLEGDEQYF.

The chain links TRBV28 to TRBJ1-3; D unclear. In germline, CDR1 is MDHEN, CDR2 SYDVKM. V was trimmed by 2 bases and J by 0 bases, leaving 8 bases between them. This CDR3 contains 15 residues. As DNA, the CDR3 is TGTGCCAGCAGTTTACAAGGGTACTCTGGAAACACCATATATTTT. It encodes CASSLQGYSGNTIYF.

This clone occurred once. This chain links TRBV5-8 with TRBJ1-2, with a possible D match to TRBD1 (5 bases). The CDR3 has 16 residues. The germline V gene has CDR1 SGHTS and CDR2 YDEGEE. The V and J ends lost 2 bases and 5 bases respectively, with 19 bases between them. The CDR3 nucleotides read TGTGCCAGCAGCTTCCTGACAGCCCTCTTAGCGTATGGCTACACCTTC. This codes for CASSFLTALLAYGYTF.

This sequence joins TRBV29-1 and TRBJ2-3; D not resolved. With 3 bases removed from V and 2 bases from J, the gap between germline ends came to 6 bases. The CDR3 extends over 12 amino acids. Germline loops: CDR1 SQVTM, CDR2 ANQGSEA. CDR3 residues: CSVESYTDTQYF. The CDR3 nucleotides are TGCAGCGTTGAGTCGTACACAGATACGCAGTATTTT.

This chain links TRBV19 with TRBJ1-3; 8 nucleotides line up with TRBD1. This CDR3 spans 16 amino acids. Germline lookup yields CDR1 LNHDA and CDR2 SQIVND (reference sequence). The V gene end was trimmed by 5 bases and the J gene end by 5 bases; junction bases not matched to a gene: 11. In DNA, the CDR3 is TGTGCCAGTAGTGACTGGACAGGGATCAGTCGAAACACCATATATTTT. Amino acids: CASSDWTGISRNTIYF.

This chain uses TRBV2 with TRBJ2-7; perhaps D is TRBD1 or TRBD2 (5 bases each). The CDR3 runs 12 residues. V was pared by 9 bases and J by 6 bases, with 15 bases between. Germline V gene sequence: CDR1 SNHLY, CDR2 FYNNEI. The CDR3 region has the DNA TGTGCCAGTAGAGAGGGGATGGGCGAGCAGTACTTC. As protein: CASREGMGEQYF.